The 26 T cell receptor beta chains listed next were all sequenced from one sample in a study of cytomegalovirus exposure and HLA in healthy donors. It was with 60 Vbeta and 13 Jbeta primers that the PCR ran. Libraries were prepared by immunoSEQ multiplex PCR; TCRdb keeps only in-frame clonotypes and omits some of them. This table holds some 75,000 clones. Sequenced sample: PBMCs. The receptors were sampled from a man in his forties in good health and CMV-seronegative.

The rearrangement joins TRBV2 to TRBJ2-3, with 8 bases aligning to TRBD1. V gave up 5 bases and J gave up 4 bases; unmatched junction bases: 5. Looked up from germline, CDR1 is SNHLY and CDR2 is FYNNEI. There are 14 residues in the CDR3. The CDR3 coding sequence is TGTGCCAGCAGTTCGCGGACAGGGCCAGATACGCAGTATTTT. Encoded protein: CASSSRTGPDTQYF.

The genes are TRBV7-2 and TRBJ1-1, with D possibly matching TRBD1 (5 bases). Germline assignment: CDR1 SGHTA and CDR2 FQGNSA. Trimming removed 0 bases at V and 5 bases at J, with 16 bases between. The CDR3 has 16 residues. The CDR3 coding sequence is TGTGCCAGCAGCTTAGCGGGGCCCCACCAGGGTACTGAAGCTTTCTTT. Its translation: CASSLAGPHQGTEAFF.

This chain uses TRBV6-5 with TRBJ1-1; D ambiguous. V shed 11 bases and J shed 1 base, with 14 bases lying between them. Germline V gene data show CDR1 as MNHEY and CDR2 as SVGAGI. This CDR3 has 13 amino acids. In nucleotides, the CDR3 is TGTGCCTCTATTTCGGCGGAGAACACTGAAGCTTTCTTT. It is translated as CASISAENTEAFF.

V usage is TRBV28 and J usage is TRBJ2-7; TRBD1 matches at 9 bases. In germline, CDR1 is MDHEN, CDR2 SYDVKM. Trimming removed 6 bases from V and 7 bases from J; junction bases left unmatched: 4. The CDR3 totals 12 residues. This CDR3 is CASSSDRGEQYF. The DNA of the CDR3 is TGTGCCAGCAGCTCGGACAGGGGTGAGCAGTACTTC.

The chain links TRBV7-2 to TRBJ1-2, with a weak D call TRBD1 (6 bases). CDR1 SGHTA and CDR2 FQGNSA come from the germline V gene. V lost 3 bases, J lost 7 bases, and 9 bases lay in between. This CDR3 spans 12 amino acids. The CDR3 bases are TGTGCCAGCAGCTTGACAGGTATTGGCTACACCTTC. Protein sequence: CASSLTGIGYTF.

The chain has TRBV13 and TRBJ1-2, with D uncertain. The germline V gene has CDR1 PRHDT and CDR2 FYEKMQ (reference sequence). Trimming removed 6 bases from V and 2 bases from J, with 19 bases in between. The CDR3 sequence is 16 residues long. The CDR3 nucleotides read TGTGCCAGCAGTTTATTCCTTCGTCTTCGGAACTATGGCTACACCTTC. It translates to CASSLFLRLRNYGYTF. The whole variable domain, filled in from reference TRBV13 and TRBJ1-2, reads AAGVIQSPRHLIKEKRETATLKCYPIPRHDTVYWYQQGPGQDPQFLISFYEKMQSDKGSIPDRFSAQQFSDYHSELNMSSLELGDSALYFCASSLFLRLRNYGYTFGSGTRLTVV.

This chain uses TRBV10-1 with TRBJ1-5, with D hard to call. There are 13 residues in the CDR3. The ends were cut back, 0 bases at V and 6 bases at J, with 6 bases in the middle. Germline-derived CDR1 and CDR2 are WNHNN and SYGVQD (reference sequence). The CDR3 DNA follows: TGCGCCAGCAGTGAGTCTCGGAGTCAGCCCCAGCATTTT. Protein product: CASSESRSQPQHF.

This chain uses TRBV19 with TRBJ2-5; 9 bases fit TRBD2. The germline gives CDR1 LNHDA, CDR2 SQIVND (reference sequence). This CDR3 contains 14 residues. J lost 5 bases, V lost 6 bases, and 7 bases had no gene match. The CDR3 coding sequence is TGTGCCAGTAGCGTAGCGGGAGTCATGGAGACCCAGTACTTC. Translated, it gives CASSVAGVMETQYF.

The chain is built from TRBV14 and TRBJ1-2; D is undetermined. V lost 5 bases, J lost 0 bases, and 13 bases lay in between. The CDR3 has 15 residues. Germline lookup yields CDR1 SGHDN and CDR2 FVKESK. CDR3 amino acids: CASSRSREANYGYTF. The CDR3, as DNA: TGTGCCAGCAGCAGATCGAGAGAAGCTAACTATGGCTACACCTTC.

V usage is TRBV28 and J usage is TRBJ2-7, with 7 bases aligning to TRBD1. The J segment lost 6 bases and the V segment lost 4 bases, leaving 9 bases of the junction unmatched. This CDR3 is built from 14 residues. Germline assignment: CDR1 MDHEN and CDR2 SYDVKM. CDR3 loop: CASSSTGPVIEQYF. In DNA, the CDR3 is TGTGCCAGCAGTTCGACAGGGCCGGTTATCGAGCAGTACTTC.

The chain combines TRBV2 with TRBJ2-7, with a possible D match to TRBD2 (6 bases). V lost 7 bases to trimming and J lost 3 bases, with 16 bases between them. Germline CDR1 reads SNHLY; CDR2 reads FYNNEI. This CDR3 is 14 amino acids long. The CDR3 nucleotides read TGTGCCAGCAAAGAGCGGGCCGGATACTACGAGCAGTACTTC. Translating it yields CASKERAGYYEQYF.

The chain carries TRBV14 and TRBJ2-1, with a weak D call TRBD2 (6 bases). CDR1 SGHDN and CDR2 FVKESK come from the germline V gene. The CDR3 sequence is 14 residues long. The V gene lost 0 bases and the J gene lost 11 bases, with 14 bases spanning the gap. This CDR3 reads CASSQDWDFSKQFF. The DNA of the CDR3 is TGTGCCAGCAGCCAAGATTGGGACTTCAGTAAGCAGTTCTTC. Full variable domain (remainder filled in from reference TRBV14 and TRBJ2-1): EAGVTQFPSHSVIEKGQTVTLRCDPISGHDNLYWYRRVMGKEIKFLLHFVKESKQDESGMPNNRFLAERTGGTYSTLKVQPAELEDSGVYFCASSQDWDFSKQFFGPGTRLTVL.

The J gene is TRBJ2-3, the V gene TRBV5-1; 8 positions match TRBD2. V dropped 4 bases and J dropped 4; count of bases not matched to a gene: 8. The CDR3 has 15 residues. CDR1 is SGHRS, CDR2 YFSETQ, per germline. The CDR3 bases are TGCGCCAGCAGCCCCATAGCGGGATTCGCAGATACGCAGTATTTT. Amino acid sequence: CASSPIAGFADTQYF.

The chain is built from TRBV7-9 and TRBJ2-1; 12 nucleotides align to TRBD2. CDR3 length equals 15 residues. Germline lookup yields CDR1 SEHNR and CDR2 FQNEAQ (reference sequence). After removal of 8 bases from V and 7 bases from J, the junction contained 9 bases not matched to a gene. The CDR3 reads CASANGLAGPNEQFF. CDR3 nucleotide sequence: TGTGCCAGCGCGAACGGACTAGCGGGGCCAAATGAGCAGTTCTTC.

This sequence joins TRBV5-1 and TRBJ2-5; 10 positions match TRBD2. CDR3 length: 16 residues. The V and J ends lost 4 bases and 5 bases, in that order; junction bases with no gene match: 11. The germline CDR1 and CDR2 sequences are SGHRS and YFSETQ. The CDR3 protein is CASSQNLAGEWETQYF. The CDR3 DNA is TGCGCCAGCAGCCAAAATCTAGCGGGAGAGTGGGAGACCCAGTACTTC.

This chain joins TRBV29-1 and TRBJ2-1; TRBD1 matches at 8 bases. This CDR3 contains 12 residues. Germline CDR1 reads SQVTM; CDR2 reads ANQGSEA. The V segment lost 4 bases and the J segment 4 bases; nucleotides outside the gene matches: 0. The CDR3 DNA is TGCAGCGTTGGGGACAGGTACAATGAGCAGTTCTTC. It encodes CSVGDRYNEQFF.

J is TRBJ1-4 and V is TRBV23-1; D is unresolved. TRBV23-1 is reported as an ORF; its role is uncertain. The CDR3 loop spans 16 amino acids. V was pared by 3 bases and J by 0 bases, with 11 bases between. The CDR3 spells CASSHTVGATNEKLFF. CDR3 nucleotide sequence: TGCGCCAGCAGTCATACGGTCGGAGCAACTAATGAAAAACTGTTTTTT.

The rearrangement joins TRBV19 to TRBJ2-7; perhaps TRBD2 as D (6 bases). The V gene's germline CDR1 is LNHDA and CDR2 SQIVND (reference sequence). V was pared by 1 base and J by 9 bases, with 13 bases between. The CDR3 has 13 residues. DNA of the CDR3: TGTGCCAGTAGTATAGGCGTCGGGGGAGGGCAGTACTTC. Residues: CASSIGVGGGQYF.

CDR3 residues: CACLSAGHDTQYF. Here the CDR3 DNA reads TGTGCCTGCCTCTCAGCGGGACATGATACGCAGTATTTT. The J gene is TRBJ2-3, the V gene TRBV30; possibly TRBD2 for D (7 bases). The CDR3 is 13 residues long. Trimming shortened V by 6 bases and J by 6 bases, and 16 bases separated the two germline ends. Germline CDR1 and CDR2: GTSNPN and SVGIG (reference sequence).

The CDR3 loop reads CASSPRTGTGYYEQYF. In DNA, the CDR3 is TGTGCCAGCTCACCAAGAACCGGGACAGGGTACTACGAGCAGTACTTC. The V gene is TRBV18, the J gene TRBJ2-7, with TRBD1 identical over 9 bases. V dropped 2 bases and J dropped 3; count of bases not matched to a gene: 8. The CDR3 is made up of 16 amino acids. Germline loops: CDR1 KGHSH, CDR2 LQKENI.

This chain links TRBV5-4 with TRBJ2-7, with D perhaps TRBD1 (7 bases). The CDR3 has 16 amino acids. The germline gives CDR1 SGHNT, CDR2 YYREEE (reference sequence). Trimming stripped 8 bases from V and 2 bases from J, with 23 bases between. CDR3 sequence: CASEGGAGPGAYEQYF. CDR3 DNA sequence: TGTGCCAGTGAAGGGGGCGCGGGACCGGGCGCCTACGAGCAGTACTTC.

This chain joins TRBV19 and TRBJ2-1; D may be TRBD1 (5 bases). This CDR3 has 14 amino acids. Germline V gives CDR1 LNHDA, CDR2 SQIVND (reference sequence). V was cut by 3 bases and J by 4 bases, with 10 bases left in between. In nucleotides, the CDR3 is TGTGCCAGTAGTATCGGGCAGGGTTACAATGAGCAGTTCTTC. As protein: CASSIGQGYNEQFF.

CDR3 nucleotides: TGTGCCAGCAGCCTTAACTCTGGAAACACCATATATTTT. Protein sequence: CASSLNSGNTIYF. The chain has TRBV7-6 and TRBJ1-3; no clear D gene. From germline, CDR1 is SGHVS and CDR2 FNYEAQ. Trimming pared 5 bases from V and 0 bases from J, leaving 5 bases between. The CDR3 covers 13 residues.

Concerning this clone itself: At one end, the junction sequence differs from germline, possibly due to a read error. The chain couples TRBV18 to TRBJ2-3; the D is unclear. Germline CDR1 is KGHSH and CDR2 is LQKENI. The CDR3 has 15 residues. DNA of the CDR3: TGCGCCAGCTCGGCAGTCGCCCTGAGCACAGATACGCAGTATTTT. It encodes CASSAVALSTDTQYF.

This sequence joins TRBV27 and TRBJ2-1; TRBD2 agrees at 8 bases. With V trimmed by 2 bases and J by 4 bases, 7 bases remained unmatched. The CDR3 covers 16 residues. Germline CDR1 reads MNHEY; CDR2 reads SMNVEV (reference sequence). The CDR3 loop reads CASSLGRLAKYNEQFF. The DNA of the CDR3 is TGTGCCAGCAGTTTAGGACGACTAGCGAAGTACAATGAGCAGTTCTTC.

The chain employs TRBV9 and TRBJ2-7; possibly TRBD2 for D (5 bases). Between the trimmed V and J ends, which lost 6 bases and 1 base, there was a span of 17 bases. There are 15 residues in the CDR3. Germline lookup yields CDR1 SGDLS and CDR2 YYNGEE. CDR3 nucleotide sequence: TGTGCCAGCACCCCCGCGGCGGGTGCGTCCTACGAGCAGTACTTC. Its protein product is CASTPAAGASYEQYF.